A single sample is the source of the 11 T cell receptor beta chains below, sequenced in a study of metastatic and nonmetastatic thyroid tumors. Thyroid surgery had not been preceded by any treatment in any patient. TCRdb reanalyzed the PCR reads via MiXCR. The sample carries roughly 36,000 clones, around 26% recorded once. Source material: blood. These receptors originate from a female donor with papillary thyroid cancer or a benign thyroid nodule (not recorded which). Some clones in this sample may be carry-over from other donors' samples.

The chain couples TRBV5-8 to TRBJ1-5; D not resolved. The CDR3 has 13 residues. CDR1 is SGHTS, CDR2 YDEGEE, per germline. The V end lost 4 bases, the J end lost 5 bases, and 10 bases lay between the germline ends. DNA for the CDR3: TGTGCCAGCAGCCGCTTCGCCCATCAGCCCCAGCATTTT. Translated: CASSRFAHQPQHF.

Of note for this clone: One end of the junction does not line up with germline, which may come from a read error. The chain carries TRBV6-1 and TRBJ2-1; D might be TRBD2 (5 bases). The CDR3 consists of 15 residues. The germline V gene encodes CDR1 MNHNS and CDR2 SASEGT. The CDR3 bases are TGTGCCAGCAGCTCCGTGACTATGGGCTACAACGAGCAGTTCTTC. It encodes CASSSVTMGYNEQFF.

This rearrangement joins TRBV5-1 to TRBJ2-3; 13 positions match TRBD2. Trimming cost V 4 bases and J 10 bases; bases outside gene matches: 9. The CDR3 has 15 residues. The germline V gene encodes CDR1 SGHRS and CDR2 YFSETQ. The chain's CDR3 is CASSPTSGGRDAQYF. The DNA for the CDR3 is TGCGCCAGCAGCCCGACTAGCGGGGGGCGGGATGCGCAGTATTTT.

This clone occurred a few times. J is TRBJ2-1 and V is TRBV2, with 7 bases lining up with TRBD2. With 6 bases clipped from V and 7 bases from J, the junction kept 6 bases outside the gene matches. Germline V CDR1 and CDR2: SNHLY, FYNNEI. CDR3 size: 13 residues. This CDR3 reads CASRGWTSNEQFF. The CDR3 DNA reads as TGTGCCAGCAGGGGGTGGACTAGTAATGAGCAGTTCTTC.

This clone was observed many times. The chain couples TRBV4-1 to TRBJ2-7; the match to TRBD1 covers 10 bases. This CDR3 has 15 amino acids. Germline trimming cut 2 bases from V and 3 bases from J; bases unmatched to any gene: 4. CDR1 and CDR2 (germline): MGHRA, YSYEKL. This chain's CDR3 is CASSQPRDRGYEQYF. CDR3 coding DNA: TGCGCCAGCAGCCAACCCCGGGACAGGGGCTACGAGCAGTACTTC.

This clone showed up many times. The V gene is TRBV15, the J gene TRBJ1-3; a possible D gene is TRBD1 (5 bases). The CDR3 is 16 amino acids. Germline CDR1 reads LNHNV; CDR2 reads YYDKDF (reference sequence). The V and J ends lost 5 bases and 0 bases respectively, with 14 bases between them. As DNA, the CDR3 is TGTGCCACCAGCGAGGGGTTTGGGGGCTCTGGAAACACCATATATTTT. It specifies CATSEGFGGSGNTIYF.

This clone was observed many times. V is TRBV7-8 and J is TRBJ2-7; TRBD1 aligns across 7 bases. The germline CDR1 and CDR2 sequences are SGHVS and FQNEAQ. The CDR3 covers 13 residues. With V trimmed by 4 bases and J by 3 bases, 3 bases remained unmatched. CDR3 bases: TGTGCCAGCAGCTCGGACAGGAACTACGAGCAGTACTTC. Amino acid sequence: CASSSDRNYEQYF.

The chain uses TRBV30 and TRBJ2-2; D may be TRBD1 (6 bases). The CDR3 has 14 amino acids. CDR1 is GTSNPN and CDR2 is SVGIG in the germline V gene (reference sequence). V lost 4 bases, J lost 6 bases, and 15 bases lay in between. The CDR3 DNA follows: TGTGCCTGGAATCTGGGGACAACGGCCGGGGAGCTGTTTTTT. It translates to CAWNLGTTAGELFF.

This clone was recorded many times. The chain combines TRBV11-2 with TRBJ2-3, with D uncertain. V lost 0 bases to trimming and J lost 11 bases, with 9 bases between them. This CDR3 spans 12 amino acids. Per the germline V gene, CDR1 is SGHAT and CDR2 is FQNNGV. CDR3 bases: TGTGCCAGCAGCTTAGAGTCCCAGAAGCAGTATTTT. This translates into CASSLESQKQYF.

This clone was detected ten times or more. The same CDR3 also results from other DNA sequences found in this sample. This chain joins TRBV5-8 and TRBJ1-1, with D uncertain. Germline V gives CDR1 SGHTS, CDR2 YDEGEE. This CDR3 spans 14 amino acids. Trimming cost V 0 bases and J 1 base, with 7 bases left between them. CDR3 protein: CASSLGQRNTEAFF. The CDR3 nucleotides read TGTGCCAGCAGCTTGGGGCAGAGGAACACTGAAGCTTTCTTT. Looking up the rest from reference TRBV5-8 and TRBJ1-1 gives the full variable domain: EAGVTQSPTHLIKTRGQQATLRCSPISGHTSVYWYQQALGLGLQFLLWYDEGEERNRGNFPPRFSGRQFPNYSSELNVNALELEDSALYLCASSLGQRNTEAFFGQGTRLTVV.

The chain has TRBV11-2 and TRBJ2-2; D remains ambiguous. The CDR3 has 13 residues. Germline V gives CDR1 SGHAT, CDR2 FQNNGV. With 5 bases removed from V and 3 bases from J, the gap between germline ends came to 7 bases. CDR3 sequence (DNA): TGTGCCAGCAGCCAAGATCACACCGGGGAGCTGTTTTTT. Amino acid sequence: CASSQDHTGELFF.